This T cell receptor (beta chain) came from a study of blood T cell repertoires in COVID-19. Libraries were prepared by immunoSEQ multiplex PCR; TCRdb keeps only in-frame clonotypes and omits some of them. The table includes tens of thousands of clones, roughly 85% detected once. The germline V and J ends were trimmed by 0 bases and 5 bases, with 13 bases remaining between them. Germline lookup yields CDR1 LGHNA and CDR2 YSLEER. The CDR3 sequence is 16 residues long. The sample was peripheral blood. The receptor's source is a man aged 55 to 70 with active or convalescent COVID-19. The chain joins TRBV4-3 to TRBJ2-2; TRBD2 might be the D (6 bases). Here the CDR3 reads CASSQEFLALTGELFF. The CDR3 DNA follows: TGCGCCAGCAGCCAAGAATTTCTAGCGCTGACCGGGGAGCTGTTTTTT.